The clone carrying this T cell receptor (beta chain) was seen a handful of times. The CDR3 length is 15 residues. The germline CDR1 and CDR2 sequences are SGDLS and YYNGEE. V shed 0 bases and J shed 2 bases, with 11 bases lying between them. TCRdb independently ran MiXCR on the 5' RACE reads; one entry per CDR3 protein. This table holds fewer than 250,000 distinct CDR3 sequences, 18% found once. This specimen comes from a study of T-cell memory formation after mild COVID-19. The chain joins TRBV9 to TRBJ1-2; possible D gene TRBD1, 5 bases. The TCR comes from an adult woman who had mild COVID-19 (a few samples of this study predate the infection). Cell type and time point are not known. Material for sequencing was PBMCs or a T cell subset sorted from them (not recorded which). CDR3 sequence: CASSVGRQWNYGYTF. The CDR3 coding sequence is TGTGCCAGCAGCGTAGGGAGACAGTGGAACTATGGCTACACCTTC.